These 13 T cell receptor beta chains were all obtained from the same sample, sequenced in a study of multiple sclerosis patients with progressive multifocal leukoencephalopathy. Using immunoSEQ multiplex PCR, the repertoire was profiled, and TCRdb retains in-frame clones only, with some absent. The data hold roughly 28,000 clones, with approximately 90% observed a single time. Noted time point: before natalizumab initiation. The specimen was PBMCs. These receptor sequences come from a human donor with multiple sclerosis.

The V and J genes are TRBV9 and TRBJ1-3, with D possibly being TRBD1 (6 bases). Between the trimmed V and J ends, which lost 4 bases and 7 bases, there was a span of 15 bases. Germline values: CDR1 SGDLS, CDR2 YYNGEE. This CDR3 spans 14 amino acids. The CDR3 coding sequence is TGTGCCAGCAGCTTAACAGGGTATGGGAACACCATATATTTT. Residues: CASSLTGYGNTIYF.

The V and J genes are TRBV2 and TRBJ1-1; D is undetermined. CDR1 and CDR2 (germline): SNHLY, FYNNEI. The CDR3 length is 12 residues. V lost 4 bases and J lost 9, with 12 bases in between. CDR3 nucleotides: TGTGCCAGCAGTGTTCAGTCGACTAAAGCTTTCTTT. Translating it yields CASSVQSTKAFF.

This chain uses TRBV9 with TRBJ1-2, with 10 nucleotides matching TRBD1. V lost 2 bases and J lost 7; bases outside the gene matches: 14. In germline, CDR1 is SGDLS, CDR2 YYNGEE. CDR3 length: 17 amino acids. The CDR3 DNA is TGTGCCAGCAGCGTTGACTCCGGGACAGGGGAAGCCTTTGGCTACACCTTC. Protein sequence: CASSVDSGTGEAFGYTF.

This clone was found a few times. V is TRBV7-6 and J is TRBJ2-7, with 8 bases matching TRBD1. V shed 2 bases and J 4 bases; nucleotides not matched to a gene: 16. The CDR3 contains 18 residues. CDR1 SGHVS and CDR2 FNYEAQ come from the germline V gene. CDR3 amino acids: CASSLICDSRQGMYEQYF. The CDR3 DNA sequence: TGTGCCAGCAGCTTAATCTGCGACAGTAGACAGGGGATGTACGAGCAGTACTTC.

This rearrangement joins TRBV4-1 to TRBJ2-7; tentative D call: TRBD2 (5 bases). Trimming pared 3 bases from V and 0 bases from J, leaving 6 bases between. Germline V gene data show CDR1 as MGHRA and CDR2 as YSYEKL. The CDR3 is 13 residues long. The CDR3 coding sequence is TGCGCCAGCAGCCACGGGGACTCCTACGAGCAGTACTTC. Translating gives CASSHGDSYEQYF.

This clone has only a few counts. V gene TRBV5-1 combines with J gene TRBJ2-5; 9 bases are shared with TRBD1. Germline CDR1 is SGHRS and CDR2 is YFSETQ. The CDR3 extends over 13 amino acids. V shed 5 bases and J 1 base; nucleotides not matched to a gene: 0. The CDR3 loop is CASRTGGQETQYF. The CDR3 nucleotides are TGCGCCAGCAGGACAGGGGGCCAAGAGACCCAGTACTTC.

The rearrangement joins TRBV4-2 to TRBJ2-3, with 9 nucleotides matching TRBD1. The CDR3 runs to 16 residues. Germline CDR1 and CDR2: LGHNA and YNFKEQ. The ends lost 1 base at V and 4 bases at J; junction bases unmatched: 6. The CDR3 DNA reads as TGTGCCAGCAGCCAAGTTGGACAGGGGCGGGCAGATACGCAGTATTTT. Translating gives CASSQVGQGRADTQYF.

J is TRBJ1-5 and V is TRBV10-3; D unresolved. The CDR3 runs to 13 residues. V gave up 7 bases and J gave up 7 bases, with 14 bases separating them. Per the germline V gene, CDR1 is ENHRY and CDR2 is SYGVKD. The CDR3, as DNA: TGTGCCATCAAGGGAGTGCTGGGCCAGCCCCAGCATTTT. Protein: CAIKGVLGQPQHF.

CDR3 residues: CASSPGTPGTDEQYF. The CDR3 coding sequence is TGTGCCAGCTCACCCGGGACGCCAGGGACCGACGAGCAGTACTTC. V is TRBV18 and J is TRBJ2-5; D may match TRBD1 or TRBD2 (5 bases each). The closer fit of TRBJ2-7 to the DNA end suggests the J call may be wrong. CDR3 size: 15 residues. In germline, CDR1 is KGHSH, CDR2 LQKENI.

The rearrangement joins TRBV4-2 to TRBJ2-1, with D hard to call. This CDR3 region has 13 residues. Germline V gene sequence: CDR1 LGHNA, CDR2 YNFKEQ. With 0 bases removed from V and 9 bases from J, the gap between germline ends came to 9 bases. Here the CDR3 reads CASSQDLRVEQFF. The CDR3, as DNA: TGTGCCAGCAGCCAAGATCTCAGAGTTGAGCAGTTCTTC.

The rearrangement uses TRBV29-1 and TRBJ1-1, with a possible D match to TRBD1 (6 bases). V lost 0 bases to trimming and J lost 7 bases, with 15 bases between them. CDR3 length: 14 residues. Germline CDR1 SQVTM, CDR2 ANQGSEA. The CDR3 sequence is CSVEEENRAYEAFF. CDR3 nucleotide sequence: TGCAGCGTTGAAGAAGAAAACAGGGCCTATGAAGCTTTCTTT.

The rearrangement joins TRBV11-2 to TRBJ1-1; D is unclear. CDR1 and CDR2 from the germline V gene are SGHAT and FQNNGV. The CDR3 length is 11 residues. V lost 4 bases, J lost 10 bases, and 10 bases lay in between. The CDR3 spells CASSSSRGAFF. CDR3 coding DNA: TGTGCCAGCAGCTCCTCCCGCGGAGCTTTCTTT.

V gene TRBV6-1 combines with J gene TRBJ1-1, with TRBD1 matching 7 bases. Germline V gene lookup returns CDR1 MNHNS and CDR2 SASEGT. CDR3 length equals 15 residues. V shed 6 bases and J 0 bases; nucleotides not matched to a gene: 7. CDR3 coding DNA: TGTGCCAGCAGGGACAGGTCAATCCTGAACACTGAAGCTTTCTTT. It codes for CASRDRSILNTEAFF.